A selection of T cell receptor beta chains follows, all from one sample in a study of long-term antiretroviral therapy in people with HIV. Repertoires were generated with immunoSEQ multiplex PCR, while TCRdb's copy carries only in-frame clones and drops some. The sample records about 32,000 clones, roughly 85% being singletons. Material: unsorted PBMCs, obtained around 3.3 years after starting antiretroviral therapy. These receptors originate from a man aged 18 to 29 with HIV. CDR3s include the opening cysteine and the closing phenylalanine or tryptophan. The D gene is left open where the match is weak. The size entry is marked missing in some rows and otherwise reads once, few, many or a size class.

clone_size: .
j_call: TRBJ2-7
d_call: .
v_call: TRBV5-1
cdr3_aa: CASRLGPEQYF
cdr3_nt: TGCGCCAGCAGACTCGGGCCCGAGCAGTACTTC

clone_size: .
j_call: TRBJ2-5
d_call: .
v_call: TRBV7-2
cdr3_aa: CASSLRKGQETQYF
cdr3_nt: TGTGCCAGCAGCTTAAGGAAGGGTCAGGAGACCCAGTACTTC

clone_size: .
j_call: TRBJ1-3
d_call: .
v_call: TRBV19
cdr3_aa: CASSIVAPGNTIYF
cdr3_nt: TGTGCCAGTAGTATAGTGGCGCCGGGAAACACCATATATTTT

clone_size: .
j_call: TRBJ2-7
d_call: .
v_call: TRBV10-2
cdr3_aa: CASSAHLNYEQYF
cdr3_nt: TGCGCCAGCAGTGCCCACCTAAACTACGAGCAGTACTTC

clone_size: .
j_call: TRBJ2-7
d_call: .
v_call: TRBV9
cdr3_aa: CASSVGKTGSTYEQYF
cdr3_nt: TGTGCCAGCAGCGTGGGGAAGACAGGATCTACCTACGAGCAGTACTTC

clone_size: .
j_call: TRBJ1-6
d_call: TRBD1
v_call: TRBV13
cdr3_aa: CASSLASGGRNSPLHF
cdr3_nt: TGTGCCAGCAGCTTAGCCTCAGGGGGAAGAAATTCACCCCTCCACTTT

clone_size: .
j_call: TRBJ2-7
d_call: TRBD2
v_call: TRBV7-6
cdr3_aa: CASSLGTRVAHEQYF
cdr3_nt: TGTGCCAGCAGCTTAGGGACTAGGGTGGCACACGAGCAGTACTTC

clone_size: .
j_call: TRBJ2-2
d_call: .
v_call: TRBV11-3
cdr3_aa: CASGALHTGELFF
cdr3_nt: TGTGCCAGCGGAGCCCTTCACACCGGGGAGCTGTTTTTT

clone_size: .
j_call: TRBJ2-5
d_call: .
v_call: TRBV10-2
cdr3_aa: CASRWLLPTQETQYF
cdr3_nt: TGCGCCAGCCGTTGGCTTCTCCCCACCCAAGAGACCCAGTACTTC

clone_size: .
j_call: TRBJ1-1
d_call: .
v_call: TRBV18
cdr3_aa: CASTTSWMNTEAFF
cdr3_nt: TGTGCCAGCACGACGTCTTGGATGAACACTGAAGCTTTCTTT

clone_size: once
j_call: TRBJ1-2
d_call: .
v_call: TRBV5-6
cdr3_aa: CASSLFVRNYGYTF
cdr3_nt: TGTGCCAGCAGCTTATTCGTCAGGAACTATGGCTACACCTTC

clone_size: .
j_call: TRBJ2-5
d_call: .
v_call: TRBV6-5
cdr3_aa: CASRLGAFQETQYF
cdr3_nt: TGTGCCAGCAGGCTAGGGGCCTTCCAAGAGACCCAGTACTTC

clone_size: .
j_call: TRBJ1-2
d_call: TRBD1
v_call: TRBV10-3
cdr3_aa: CATGTGRHEGYTF
cdr3_nt: TGTGCCACTGGGACAGGCCGCCATGAAGGCTACACCTTC

clone_size: .
j_call: TRBJ2-7
d_call: .
v_call: TRBV5-5
cdr3_aa: CASSLLTGRSYEQYF
cdr3_nt: TGTGCCAGCAGCTTGTTAACAGGGCGGTCCTACGAGCAGTACTTC

clone_size: .
j_call: TRBJ1-5
d_call: .
v_call: TRBV2
cdr3_aa: CASSEDGGNQPQHF
cdr3_nt: TGTGCCAGCAGTGAGGACGGGGGCAATCAGCCCCAGCATTTT

clone_size: few
j_call: TRBJ1-5
d_call: .
v_call: TRBV15
cdr3_aa: CATSSRIRSNHQPQHF
cdr3_nt: TGTGCCACCAGCAGCAGGATCCGTTCGAACCATCAGCCCCAGCATTTT

clone_size: .
j_call: TRBJ2-7
d_call: TRBD1
v_call: TRBV19
cdr3_aa: CASSDRGNEQYF
cdr3_nt: TGTGCCAGTAGCGACAGGGGGAACGAGCAGTACTTC

clone_size: .
j_call: TRBJ2-5
d_call: .
v_call: TRBV4-3
cdr3_aa: CASSQTGTVQETQYF
cdr3_nt: TGCGCCAGCAGCCAAACCGGGACCGTGCAAGAGACCCAGTACTTC

clone_size: .
j_call: TRBJ2-2
d_call: .
v_call: TRBV12-5
cdr3_aa: CASGLQGRTGELFF
cdr3_nt: TGTGCTAGTGGTTTACAGGGGAGGACCGGGGAGCTGTTTTTT

clone_size: .
j_call: TRBJ1-1
d_call: .
v_call: TRBV5-1
cdr3_aa: CASSLAGANTEAFF
cdr3_nt: TGCGCCAGCAGCTTGGCAGGGGCAAACACTGAAGCTTTCTTT

clone_size: .
j_call: TRBJ1-1
d_call: TRBD1
v_call: TRBV4-1
cdr3_aa: CASSHTPGTAASEAFF
cdr3_nt: TGCGCCAGCAGCCACACACCAGGGACAGCCGCGAGTGAAGCTTTCTTT

clone_size: .
j_call: TRBJ1-2
d_call: .
v_call: TRBV29-1
cdr3_aa: CSVLNVGVDGYTF
cdr3_nt: TGCAGCGTCTTGAATGTTGGGGTGGATGGCTACACCTTC

clone_size: .
j_call: TRBJ2-7
d_call: TRBD2
v_call: TRBV9
cdr3_aa: CASSAGRGAREQYF
cdr3_nt: TGTGCCAGCAGCGCCGGGAGGGGGGCGCGTGAGCAGTACTTC

clone_size: few
j_call: TRBJ1-1
d_call: TRBD1
v_call: TRBV6-1
cdr3_aa: CASSEFRARQGLLTEAFF
cdr3_nt: TGTGCCAGCAGTGAATTCCGGGCGAGACAGGGCTTGTTGACTGAAGCTTTCTTT

clone_size: .
j_call: TRBJ2-4
d_call: .
v_call: TRBV10-3
cdr3_aa: CAMGKNIQYF
cdr3_nt: TGTGCCATGGGCAAAAACATTCAGTACTTC

clone_size: .
j_call: TRBJ1-1
d_call: .
v_call: TRBV27
cdr3_aa: CASSFSPGPREAFF
cdr3_nt: TGTGCCAGCAGTTTCTCGCCGGGGCCACGGGAAGCTTTCTTT

clone_size: few
j_call: TRBJ1-2
d_call: TRBD1
v_call: TRBV6-1
cdr3_aa: CASSEGLTGNNYGYTF
cdr3_nt: TGTGCCAGCAGTGAAGGACTGACAGGGAATAACTATGGCTACACCTTC

clone_size: .
j_call: TRBJ2-7
d_call: TRBD1
v_call: TRBV6-5
cdr3_aa: CASAQEQGAVDEQYF
cdr3_nt: TGTGCCAGCGCCCAGGAGCAGGGGGCTGTTGACGAGCAGTACTTC

clone_size: few
j_call: TRBJ1-1
d_call: .
v_call: TRBV7-2
cdr3_aa: CASSADTDEDTEAFF
cdr3_nt: TGTGCCAGCAGCGCGGACACGGATGAGGACACTGAAGCTTTCTTT

clone_size: .
j_call: TRBJ1-4
d_call: .
v_call: TRBV27
cdr3_aa: CASSLVRGRNEKLFF
cdr3_nt: TGTGCCAGCAGTTTAGTCCGGGGGCGTAATGAAAAACTGTTTTTT

clone_size: few
j_call: TRBJ2-7
d_call: .
v_call: TRBV6-5
cdr3_aa: CASSYSSGMGSEQYF
cdr3_nt: TGTGCCAGCAGTTACTCATCCGGGATGGGTTCCGAGCAGTACTTC

clone_size: .
j_call: TRBJ2-7
d_call: TRBD1
v_call: TRBV5-4
cdr3_aa: CASSPGTGTLEQYF
cdr3_nt: TGTGCCAGCAGCCCCGGGACAGGGACCCTCGAGCAGTACTTC

clone_size: .
j_call: TRBJ1-2
d_call: .
v_call: TRBV14
cdr3_aa: CASSQVYGSGYTF
cdr3_nt: TGTGCCAGCAGCCAAGTATATGGGTCTGGCTACACCTTC

clone_size: .
j_call: TRBJ1-1
d_call: TRBD1
v_call: TRBV10-2
cdr3_aa: CASSEPDRITNTEAFF
cdr3_nt: TGCGCCAGCAGTGAGCCGGACAGGATTACGAACACTGAAGCTTTCTTT

clone_size: .
j_call: TRBJ1-4
d_call: TRBD1
v_call: TRBV19
cdr3_aa: CASSFDRGQTPGKLFF
cdr3_nt: TGTGCCAGTAGTTTCGACAGGGGGCAGACTCCGGGGAAACTGTTTTTT

clone_size: .
j_call: TRBJ2-3
d_call: TRBD2
v_call: TRBV6-1
cdr3_aa: CAGSLLAANTDTQYF
cdr3_nt: TGTGCCGGGAGCCTGCTAGCGGCCAACACAGATACGCAGTATTTT

clone_size: .
j_call: TRBJ2-6
d_call: TRBD1
v_call: TRBV7-9
cdr3_aa: CASSANRGTGANVLTF
cdr3_nt: TGTGCCAGCAGCGCCAACAGGGGGACTGGGGCCAACGTCCTGACTTTC

clone_size: .
j_call: TRBJ1-2
d_call: TRBD1
v_call: TRBV15
cdr3_aa: CATSRDRVIGGYTF
cdr3_nt: TGTGCCACCAGCAGGGACAGGGTCATCGGTGGCTACACCTTC

clone_size: .
j_call: TRBJ2-2
d_call: TRBD2
v_call: TRBV6-1
cdr3_aa: CASSGDLAGGNTGELFF
cdr3_nt: TGTGCCAGCAGTGGCGATTTAGCGGGGGGAAACACCGGGGAGCTGTTTTTT

clone_size: once
j_call: TRBJ2-3
d_call: .
v_call: TRBV20-1
cdr3_aa: CSAMADTQYF
cdr3_nt: TGCAGTGCTATGGCGGATACGCAGTATTTT

clone_size: once
j_call: TRBJ1-1
d_call: .
v_call: TRBV5-1
cdr3_aa: CASRPWRETEAFF
cdr3_nt: TGCGCCAGCAGGCCGTGGCGAGAAACTGAAGCTTTCTTT

clone_size: .
j_call: TRBJ1-1
d_call: .
v_call: TRBV11-2
cdr3_aa: CASSAHMNTEAFF
cdr3_nt: TGTGCCAGCAGCGCTCACATGAACACTGAAGCTTTCTTT

clone_size: .
j_call: TRBJ2-7
d_call: .
v_call: TRBV4-1
cdr3_aa: CASSPGPWSVDSYEQYF
cdr3_nt: TGCGCCAGCAGCCCCGGCCCGTGGTCGGTGGACTCCTACGAGCAGTACTTC

clone_size: .
j_call: TRBJ1-4
d_call: .
v_call: TRBV10-3
cdr3_aa: CAISPSGGEKLFF
cdr3_nt: TGTGCCATCAGTCCCTCGGGGGGGGAAAAACTGTTTTTT

clone_size: .
j_call: TRBJ2-7
d_call: .
v_call: TRBV7-9
cdr3_aa: CASSLDGSSYEQYF
cdr3_nt: TGTGCCAGCAGCTTAGATGGGTCTTCCTACGAGCAGTACTTC

clone_size: .
j_call: TRBJ2-2
d_call: .
v_call: TRBV19
cdr3_aa: CASRGLWLSTGELFF
cdr3_nt: TGTGCCAGTAGGGGTCTTTGGTTGAGCACCGGGGAGCTGTTTTTT

clone_size: .
j_call: TRBJ1-1
d_call: .
v_call: TRBV27
cdr3_aa: CASRYKPNTEAFF
cdr3_nt: TGTGCCAGCAGATACAAGCCGAACACTGAAGCTTTCTTT